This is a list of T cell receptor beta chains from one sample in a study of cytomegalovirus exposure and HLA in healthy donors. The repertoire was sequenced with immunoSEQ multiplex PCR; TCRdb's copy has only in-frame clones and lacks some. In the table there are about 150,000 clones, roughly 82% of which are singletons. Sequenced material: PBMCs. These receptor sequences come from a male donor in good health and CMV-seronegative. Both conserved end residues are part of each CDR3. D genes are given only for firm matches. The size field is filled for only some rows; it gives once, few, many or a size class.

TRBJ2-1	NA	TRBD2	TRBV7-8	TGTGCCAGCAGCTTAGAACGTTCCAGCGGGGGGCAATACAATGAGCAGTTCTTC	CASSLERSSGGQYNEQFF
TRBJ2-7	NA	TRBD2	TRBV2	TGTGCCAGCAGCGGGGGGGCTTTCTACGAGCAGTACTTC	CASSGGAFYEQYF
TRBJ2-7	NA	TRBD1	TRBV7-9	TGTGCCAGCAGCCCGACGACGGGGGACAGGGGGCCATACGAGCAGTACTTC	CASSPTTGDRGPYEQYF
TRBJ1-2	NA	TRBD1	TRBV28	TGTGCCAGCACCGTGGACAGGAGTTATGGCTACACCTTC	CASTVDRSYGYTF
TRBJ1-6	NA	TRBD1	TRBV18	TGTGCCAGCTCACCGGGACAGAATAATTCACCCCTCCACTTT	CASSPGQNNSPLHF
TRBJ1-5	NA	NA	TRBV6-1	TGTGCCAGCAGCGATGGCGGTAGTGGGGCTCAGCCCCAGCATTTT	CASSDGGSGAQPQHF
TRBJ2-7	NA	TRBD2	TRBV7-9	TGTTCCAGCAGCTTAGACCGGGGGGGTCTAGCGGCCTACGAGCAGTACTTC	CSSSLDRGGLAAYEQYF
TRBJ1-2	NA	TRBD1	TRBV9	TGTGCCAGCAGCGTAGGAGGGACAGGGCATGGCTACACCTTC	CASSVGGTGHGYTF
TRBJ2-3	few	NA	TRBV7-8	TGTGCCAGCAGCACATACAGGGAGGATACGCAGTATTTT	CASSTYREDTQYF
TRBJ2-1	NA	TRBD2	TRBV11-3	TGTGCCAGCAGCTTAGATCCAGCGGGAGGCGGCAATGAGCAGTTCTTC	CASSLDPAGGGNEQFF
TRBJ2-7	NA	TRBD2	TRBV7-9	TGTGCCAGCAGCCCTGAATGGCTAGCGGGGGGAAGCTCCTACGAGCAGTACTTC	CASSPEWLAGGSSYEQYF
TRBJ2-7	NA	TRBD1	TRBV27	TGTGCCAGCAGTTCAGCGGGACAGGGGAGGGGCGAGCAGTACTTC	CASSSAGQGRGEQYF
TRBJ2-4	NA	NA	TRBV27	TGTGCCAGCAGTCCCCGCAGGGATTGGGACATTCAGTACTTC	CASSPRRDWDIQYF
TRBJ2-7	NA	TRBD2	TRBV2	TGTGCCAGCAGTGTTAAGGGAGGGAGTACCCCGCAGTACTTC	CASSVKGGSTPQYF
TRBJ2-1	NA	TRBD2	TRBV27	TGTGCCAGCAGTTTTAAGCGGGGGACTAATGAGCAGTTCTTC	CASSFKRGTNEQFF
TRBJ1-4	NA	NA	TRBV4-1	TGCGCCAGCAGCCAAGTTACAGGGCGGACTAATGAAAAACTGTTTTTT	CASSQVTGRTNEKLFF
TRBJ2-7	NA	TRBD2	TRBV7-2	TGTGCCAGCAGCCCCTATAGCGGGTACGCCGCCGAGCAGTACTTC	CASSPYSGYAAEQYF
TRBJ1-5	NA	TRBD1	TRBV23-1	TGCGCCAGCAGTCACCCGGGACAGTCTCCGACTAGCAATCAGCCCCAGCATTTT	CASSHPGQSPTSNQPQHF
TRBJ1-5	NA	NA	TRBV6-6	TGTGCCAGCAGTTACGAGGGTGGGGGCAATCAGCCCCAGCATTTT	CASSYEGGGNQPQHF
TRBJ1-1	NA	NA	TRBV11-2	TGTGCCAGCAGCGCGGCTTTTGGGGCGAACACTGAAGCTTTCTTT	CASSAAFGANTEAFF
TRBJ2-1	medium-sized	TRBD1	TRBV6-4	TGTGCCAGCAGTGTCGGGACAGGGCCCAATGAGCAGTTCTTC	CASSVGTGPNEQFF
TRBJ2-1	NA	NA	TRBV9	TGTGCCAGCAGCGTAGCCACTATCGATGAGCAGTTCTTC	CASSVATIDEQFF
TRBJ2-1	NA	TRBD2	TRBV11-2	TGTGCCAGCAGTCGGGAGGGCGTTTCGCGTCAGTTCTTC	CASSREGVSRQFF
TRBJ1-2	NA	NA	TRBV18	TGTGCCAGCTCACCAAACGCGCGCTATGGCTACACCTTC	CASSPNARYGYTF
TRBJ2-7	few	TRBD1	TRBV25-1	TGTGCCAGCAGTGCAGGGACAGAGTCCGGCGAGCAGTACTTC	CASSAGTESGEQYF
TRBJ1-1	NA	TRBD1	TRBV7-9	TGTGCCAGCAGCTCGACAGGGTCGAACACTGAAGCTTTCTTT	CASSSTGSNTEAFF
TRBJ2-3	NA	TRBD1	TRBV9	TGTGCCAGCAGCGAGGGGGCAGGATGGGATACGCAGTATTTT	CASSEGAGWDTQYF
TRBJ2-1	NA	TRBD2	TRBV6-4	TGTGCCAGCAGCCCCGGGACTACCAATGAGCAGTTCTTC	CASSPGTTNEQFF
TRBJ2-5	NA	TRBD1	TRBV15	TGTGCCACGAAGACAGGGAGAGAGACCCAGTACTTC	CATKTGRETQYF
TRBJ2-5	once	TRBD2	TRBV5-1	TGCGCCAGCAGCTTGGCGTCTAGCGGGGCCCAGGGGGAGACCCAGTACTTC	CASSLASSGAQGETQYF
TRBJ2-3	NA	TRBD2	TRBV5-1	TGCGCCAGCAGCCCGCTGGCGGGGGGCCTGTCAGATACGCAGTATTTT	CASSPLAGGLSDTQYF
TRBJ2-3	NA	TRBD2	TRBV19	TGTGCCAGTAGTATCGGGGGGGCAAAAGATACGCAGTATTTT	CASSIGGAKDTQYF
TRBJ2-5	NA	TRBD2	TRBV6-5	TGTGCCAGCAGTTACTTCCCGGGGGGGACGGAGACCCAGTACTTC	CASSYFPGGTETQYF
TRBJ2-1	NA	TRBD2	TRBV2	TGTGCCAGCAGTGCGCCGGGACTAGCGGGAGGGCGCTCCTACAATGAGCAGTTCTTC	CASSAPGLAGGRSYNEQFF
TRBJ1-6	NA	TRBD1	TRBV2	TGTGCCAGCAGTGAAGAGACAGGGGCCGGTTCACCCCTCCACTTT	CASSEETGAGSPLHF
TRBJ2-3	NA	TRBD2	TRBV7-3	TGTGCCAGCAGCTCGGCCCGTGGCGGGGGGCTTGTTTTT	CASSSARGGGLVF
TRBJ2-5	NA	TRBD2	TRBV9	TGTGCCAGCAGCTCCAGGACTAGCGGGAGAGAAGAGACCCAGTACTTC	CASSSRTSGREETQYF
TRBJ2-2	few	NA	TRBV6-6	TGTGCCAGCAGATCCAGGGGAGTCGGGGAGCTGTTTTTT	CASRSRGVGELFF
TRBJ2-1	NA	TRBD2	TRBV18	TGTGCCAGCTCCACTCTGGGACTAGCGGACAATGAGCAGTTCTTC	CASSTLGLADNEQFF